What follows are 30 T cell receptor beta chains derived from one specimen sequenced in a study of naive and memory T cell subsets. The beta constant-region primer was an equimolar mix of two oligonucleotides covering TRBC1 and TRBC2. Via MiXCR, TCRdb re-called the UMI-ligation and nested PCR reads, giving one row per CDR3 protein. Altogether 120,000 to 150,000 distinct CDR3 sequences are present, about 18% being singletons, with the ten largest covering roughly 0.14%. Input material: naive CD4+ T cells from blood. The source of these receptors is a human donor in good health.

The V gene is TRBV7-3, the J gene TRBJ2-2; D is unresolved. CDR3 length: 15 residues. CDR1 is SGHTA and CDR2 is FQGTGA in the germline V gene. V was cut by 2 bases and J by 0 bases, with 7 bases left in between. For the CDR3, the DNA is TGTGCCAGCAGCTTAGGCGCGGCGAACACCGGGGAGCTGTTTTTT. This translates into CASSLGAANTGELFF.

There are a few counts of this clonotype. The chain has TRBV7-9 and TRBJ2-7; D is ambiguous. CDR3 size: 12 residues. Trimming took 3 bases from V and 2 from J, leaving 5 bases between them. The V gene's germline CDR1 is SEHNR and CDR2 FQNEAQ (reference sequence). CDR3 DNA: TGTGCCAGCAGCTTTGGCACCTACGAGCAGTACTTC. It specifies CASSFGTYEQYF.

The chain joins TRBV7-2 to TRBJ1-3; D perhaps matches TRBD1 (6 bases). Germline CDR1 reads SGHTA; CDR2 reads FQGNSA. The V end was cut by 2 bases, the J end by 0 bases, with 11 bases between. The CDR3 contains 16 residues. The CDR3 sequence is CASSLSGAFSGNTIYF. DNA for the CDR3: TGTGCCAGCAGCTTATCAGGGGCCTTCTCTGGAAACACCATATATTTT.

In this sample, this clonotype turned up a few times. The chain joins TRBV5-4 to TRBJ1-1; a possible D gene is TRBD1 (6 bases). V was pared by 1 base and J by 4 bases, with 8 bases between. The CDR3 sequence is 13 residues long. Germline CDR1 SGHNT, CDR2 YYREEE (reference sequence). The CDR3 sequence: CASSLIQGTEAFF. DNA for the CDR3: TGTGCCAGCAGCTTGATACAGGGCACTGAAGCTTTCTTT.

This clonotype has just a few counts. This chain joins TRBV27 and TRBJ2-7, with 11 bases lining up with TRBD2. The V and J ends lost 2 bases and 5 bases, in that order; junction bases with no gene match: 5. The CDR3 runs to 15 residues. The germline CDR1 and CDR2 sequences are MNHEY and SMNVEV (reference sequence). CDR3 sequence reads: CASSLALAGVNEQYF. Here the CDR3 DNA reads TGTGCCAGCAGTTTAGCACTAGCGGGAGTCAACGAGCAGTACTTC.

This clonotype was counted ten times or more. V usage is TRBV25-1 and J usage is TRBJ2-7, with 9 positions matching TRBD2. The V gene end was trimmed by 0 bases and the J gene end by 5 bases; junction bases not matched to a gene: 5. The CDR3 is 15 amino acids. Germline-derived CDR1 and CDR2 are MGHDK and SYGVNS. The CDR3 reads CASSEYSGSTHEQYF. CDR3 nucleotide sequence: TGTGCCAGCAGTGAATATAGCGGGAGTACCCACGAGCAGTACTTC.

The V call is TRBV5-4, the J call TRBJ2-3; 13 bases are a match to TRBD2. Germline lookup yields CDR1 SGHNT and CDR2 YYREEE (reference sequence). The ends lost 1 base at V and 7 bases at J; junction bases unmatched: 3. The CDR3 spans 15 residues. In DNA, the CDR3 is TGTGCCAGCAGCTTGCCACTAGCGGGAGGGAATACGCAGTATTTT. It is translated as CASSLPLAGGNTQYF.

As concerns this clonotype: The junction shows a germline mismatch at one end, possibly a read error. V and J are TRBV16 and TRBJ2-3; TRBD2 matches 11 bases. CDR1 is KGHSY and CDR2 is FQNENV in the germline V gene. This CDR3 contains 15 residues. CDR3 nucleotides: TGTGCCAGCACCCAACTAGCGGGAGCCCAGGATACGCAGTATTTT. It is translated as CASTQLAGAQDTQYF.

This clonotype has just a few counts. This sequence joins TRBV28 and TRBJ1-5, with a possible D match to TRBD1 (5 bases). The CDR3 is 12 amino acids. The ends were cut back, 4 bases at V and 10 bases at J, with 11 bases in the middle. Per the germline V gene, CDR1 is MDHEN and CDR2 is SYDVKM. The CDR3 reads CASSSGTIPQHF. CDR3 bases: TGTGCCAGCAGTTCGGGGACCATACCCCAGCATTTT.

The chain uses TRBV10-3 and TRBJ2-1; the match to TRBD2 covers 12 bases. The CDR3 has 14 amino acids. Looked up from germline, CDR1 is ENHRY and CDR2 is SYGVKD. The J segment lost 9 bases and the V segment lost 6 bases, leaving 6 bases of the junction unmatched. CDR3 amino acids: CAIRGLAGKFEQFF. CDR3 coding DNA: TGTGCCATCAGAGGACTAGCGGGAAAGTTTGAGCAGTTCTTC.

This clonotype was seen repeatedly, ten times or more. The rearrangement links TRBV5-1 to TRBJ2-7; 9 bases align to TRBD2. The CDR3 covers 15 residues. The germline CDR1 and CDR2 sequences are SGHRS and YFSETQ. V lost 4 bases and J lost 0; bases outside the gene matches: 5. CDR3 DNA sequence: TGCGCCAGCAGCCAGACTAGCGGCTCCTCCTACGAGCAGTACTTC. This translates into CASSQTSGSSYEQYF.

This clonotype turned up a few times. This chain links TRBV20-1 with TRBJ2-7; D is unclear. V dropped 3 bases and J dropped 0 bases, with 12 bases sitting between them. Germline CDR1 DFQATT, CDR2 SNEGSKA (reference sequence). The CDR3 is 14 amino acids. The CDR3 spells CSASDFPSSYEQYF. CDR3 coding DNA: TGCAGTGCTAGCGACTTTCCGAGCTCCTACGAGCAGTACTTC.

The chain links TRBV24-1 to TRBJ2-1; D not resolved. The CDR3 has 12 amino acids. Germline loops: CDR1 KGHDR, CDR2 SFDVKD. The V end was cut by 4 bases, the J end by 10 bases, with 10 bases between. The CDR3 loop reads CATSEHFGEQFF. The DNA of the CDR3 is TGTGCCACCAGTGAGCATTTCGGCGAGCAGTTCTTC.

This clonotype was counted between two and nine times. This chain joins TRBV20-1 and TRBJ1-1; a weak D match, TRBD1 (5 bases). V was cut by 4 bases and J by 3 bases, with 12 bases left in between. Looked up from germline, CDR1 is DFQATT and CDR2 is SNEGSKA (reference sequence). The CDR3 contains 13 residues. This CDR3 is CSAILGRDTEAFF. The CDR3 nucleotides read TGCAGTGCTATCCTGGGGCGCGACACTGAAGCTTTCTTT.

This clonotype was picked up a small number of times. This chain links TRBV4-1 with TRBJ2-3, with 11 bases aligning to TRBD2. Germline V gene data show CDR1 as MGHRA and CDR2 as YSYEKL. The trim removed 4 bases at V and 4 bases at J, leaving 10 bases unmatched. This CDR3 contains 17 residues. The CDR3 spells CASSRGTSGGFPDTQYF. In nucleotides, the CDR3 is TGCGCCAGCAGCCGGGGAACTAGCGGGGGATTTCCAGATACGCAGTATTTT.

This clonotype was counted between two and nine times. The rearrangement joins TRBV5-1 to TRBJ1-4; D is unclear. The germline V and J ends were trimmed by 1 base and 8 bases, with 18 bases remaining between them. The CDR3 sequence is 16 residues long. Germline V gives CDR1 SGHRS, CDR2 YFSETQ. The CDR3 spells CASSLTVNPLEEKLFF. CDR3 DNA: TGCGCCAGCAGCTTGACCGTCAATCCTTTGGAGGAAAAACTGTTTTTT.

This clonotype showed up just a few times. The CDR3 DNA reads TGTGCCAGCAGTTCTTTGGGTGACCGTCGATCGGATAGAGCTTTCTTT. The encoded protein is CASSSLGDRRSDRAFF. V gene TRBV6-6 combines with J gene TRBJ1-1; no firm D call. The CDR3 contains 16 residues. Germline loops: CDR1 MNHNY, CDR2 SVGAGI (reference sequence). Between the trimmed V and J ends, which lost 4 bases and 10 bases, there was a span of 25 bases.

This clonotype has more than one count but fewer than ten. The rearrangement uses TRBV7-2 and TRBJ2-3, with 11 nucleotides matching TRBD2. Germline CDR1 reads SGHTA; CDR2 reads FQGNSA. The CDR3 runs to 17 residues. Unmatched junction bases numbered 7, after V lost 5 bases and J lost 0 bases. The CDR3 protein is CASSPRRLAGSTDTQYF. CDR3 DNA sequence: TGTGCCAGCAGCCCCCGCCGACTAGCGGGAAGCACAGATACGCAGTATTTT.

This clonotype was detected many times. The V and J genes are TRBV9 and TRBJ1-5, with 7 positions matching TRBD1. Trimming took 0 bases from V and 4 from J; bases not matched to a gene: 16. The CDR3 sequence is 19 residues long. Per germline, CDR1 SGDLS and CDR2 YYNGEE. CDR3: CASSVVLRQGIIENQPQHF. CDR3 nucleotide sequence: TGTGCCAGCAGCGTAGTTCTCCGACAGGGAATAATTGAAAATCAGCCCCAGCATTTT.

CDR3 protein: CASSREVMNTEAFF. CDR3 DNA: TGTGCCAGTTCGAGGGAAGTTATGAACACTGAAGCTTTCTTT. This chain connects TRBV18 to TRBJ1-1; D gene uncertain. This CDR3 comprises 14 residues. V shed 9 bases and J shed 0 bases, with 14 bases lying between them. From germline, CDR1 is KGHSH and CDR2 LQKENI.

This clonotype has just a few counts. The chain carries TRBV20-1 and TRBJ1-5; TRBD1 matches 7 bases. V shed 6 bases, J shed 4 bases, and the junction held 6 bases outside the gene matches. The CDR3 covers 13 residues. In germline, CDR1 is DFQATT, CDR2 SNEGSKA (reference sequence). DNA for the CDR3: TGCAGTGCCGGGACAGTGCTTAATCAGCCCCAGCATTTT. As protein: CSAGTVLNQPQHF.

The chain combines TRBV6-1 with TRBJ1-1; possible D gene TRBD1, 6 bases. Trimming stripped 0 bases from V and 11 bases from J, with 19 bases between. This CDR3 is built from 15 residues. Germline CDR1 MNHNS, CDR2 SASEGT. The CDR3 spells CASSEATTGRTGAFF. The CDR3, as DNA: TGTGCCAGCAGTGAAGCTACTACAGGTAGAACAGGGGCTTTCTTT.

This clonotype has just a few counts. The chain combines TRBV5-1 with TRBJ1-5, with a weak D call TRBD1 (5 bases). The CDR3 spans 15 residues. V lost 0 bases and J 0 bases, leaving 7 bases between the germline ends. The germline gives CDR1 SGHRS, CDR2 YFSETQ. The CDR3 sequence: CASSLEGVSNQPQHF. The DNA for the CDR3 is TGCGCCAGCAGCTTGGAAGGGGTTAGCAATCAGCCCCAGCATTTT. Combining the CDR3 with reference TRBV5-1 and TRBJ1-5 gives the whole variable domain KAGVTQTPRYLIKTRGQQVTLSCSPISGHRSVSWYQQTPGQGLQFLFEYFSETQRNKGNFPGRFSGRQFSNSRSEMNVSTLELGDSALYLCASSLEGVSNQPQHFGDGTRLSIL.

This clonotype was observed a few times. V is TRBV19 and J is TRBJ2-7; D is perhaps TRBD2 (5 bases). The germline CDR1 and CDR2 sequences are LNHDA and SQIVND (reference sequence). The CDR3 has 14 residues. V was pared by 8 bases and J by 6 bases, with 20 bases between. This CDR3 reads CASQASGRLGEQYF. The DNA for the CDR3 is TGTGCCAGTCAGGCAAGCGGACGTCTCGGCGAGCAGTACTTC.

This clonotype was counted only a few times. The chain uses TRBV20-1 and TRBJ2-3; 10 nucleotides align to TRBD2. The CDR3 is 15 residues long. Germline V lookup: CDR1 DFQATT, CDR2 SNEGSKA (reference sequence). Trimming cost V 6 bases and J 1 base; bases outside gene matches: 7. The CDR3 DNA is TGCAGTGCCGTACCCGGGACTAGCGGCACAGATACGCAGTATTTT. It yields the protein CSAVPGTSGTDTQYF.

The V gene is TRBV10-3, the J gene TRBJ2-2; 9 positions match TRBD1. This CDR3 is built from 15 residues. The ends lost 8 bases at V and 5 bases at J; junction bases unmatched: 9. Germline V gene sequence: CDR1 ENHRY, CDR2 SYGVKD. CDR3 loop: CAIGPTGGGTGELFF. DNA of the CDR3: TGTGCCATCGGCCCGACAGGGGGAGGAACCGGGGAGCTGTTTTTT.

The sample holds a few counts of this clonotype. The rearrangement joins TRBV6-2 or TRBV6-3 to TRBJ1-1; TRBD1 matches at 7 bases. Germline assignment: CDR1 MNHEY and CDR2 SVGEGT. With V trimmed by 6 bases and J by 4 bases, 8 bases remained unmatched. This CDR3 comprises 14 residues. This CDR3 is CASSDREGSTEAFF. CDR3 coding DNA: TGTGCCAGCAGCGACAGGGAAGGTAGCACTGAAGCTTTCTTT.

In its sample, this clonotype was seen a few times. The chain is built from TRBV12-3 or TRBV12-4 and TRBJ1-4; tentative D call: TRBD1 (5 bases). Trimming took 7 bases from V and 8 from J, leaving 20 bases between them. The CDR3 covers 15 residues. The CDR3 loop is CASNKWGRAEEKLFF. As DNA, the CDR3 is TGTGCCAGCAACAAATGGGGCAGGGCCGAGGAAAAACTGTTTTTT.

The rearrangement links TRBV4-3 to TRBJ2-1, with unresolved D. The CDR3 runs 18 residues. CDR1 is LGHNA, CDR2 YSLEER, per germline. The germline V and J ends were trimmed by 2 bases and 7 bases, with 24 bases remaining between them. The DNA for the CDR3 is TGCGCCAGCAGCCAAAGGACCACGATACAAGGGCTCAGGAATGAGCAGTTCTTC. Amino acid sequence: CASSQRTTIQGLRNEQFF.

CDR3 amino acids: CSVLPGQGSYEQYF. The CDR3 nucleotides are TGCAGCGTTCTCCCGGGACAGGGGAGTTACGAGCAGTACTTC. The rearrangement joins TRBV29-1 to TRBJ2-7; 10 bases map to TRBD1. After removal of 5 bases from V and 4 bases from J, the junction contained 8 bases not matched to a gene. Germline V gene data show CDR1 as SQVTM and CDR2 as ANQGSEA. This CDR3 contains 14 residues.